This T cell receptor (beta chain) is from a study of blood T cell repertoires in COVID-19. Turning to the study itself: Sample material is recorded as cDNA or gDNA derived from T cells, B-cell-depleted T cells, or PBMCs.

Source study methods: Amplification from reference gene primers served as the basis for estimated nucleated cell counts. Using immunoSEQ multiplex PCR, the repertoire was profiled, and TCRdb retains in-frame clones only, with some absent. V and J calls and clone size come straight from that table; D and trimming were deduced from the DNA. The data hold about 96,000 clones, with less than 85% observed a single time. V lost 6 bases to trimming and J lost 8 bases, with 11 bases between them. The CDR3 is 12 residues long. The TCR sequence derives from a woman aged 60-70 years with acute or convalescent COVID-19. Sequencing was done on a sample of peripheral blood. The chain combines TRBV12-3 or TRBV12-4 with TRBJ1-3, with a weak D call TRBD1 (6 bases). CDR3 residues: CASRPQGDTIYF. The CDR3 DNA reads TGTGCCAGCAGGCCACAGGGTGACACCATATATTTT.